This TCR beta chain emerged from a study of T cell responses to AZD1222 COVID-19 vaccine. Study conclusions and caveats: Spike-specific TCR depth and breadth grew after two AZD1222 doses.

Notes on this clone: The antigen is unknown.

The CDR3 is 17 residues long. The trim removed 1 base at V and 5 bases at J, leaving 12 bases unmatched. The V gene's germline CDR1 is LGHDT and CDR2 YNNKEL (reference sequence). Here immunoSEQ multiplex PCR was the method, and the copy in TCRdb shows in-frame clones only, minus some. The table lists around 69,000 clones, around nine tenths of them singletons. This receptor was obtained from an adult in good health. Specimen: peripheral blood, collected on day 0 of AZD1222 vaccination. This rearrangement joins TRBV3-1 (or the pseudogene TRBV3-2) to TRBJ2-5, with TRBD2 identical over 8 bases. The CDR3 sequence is CASSQGLLTSGGETQYF. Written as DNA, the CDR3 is TGTGCCAGCAGCCAAGGTCTCCTAACTAGCGGCGGGGAGACCCAGTACTTC.